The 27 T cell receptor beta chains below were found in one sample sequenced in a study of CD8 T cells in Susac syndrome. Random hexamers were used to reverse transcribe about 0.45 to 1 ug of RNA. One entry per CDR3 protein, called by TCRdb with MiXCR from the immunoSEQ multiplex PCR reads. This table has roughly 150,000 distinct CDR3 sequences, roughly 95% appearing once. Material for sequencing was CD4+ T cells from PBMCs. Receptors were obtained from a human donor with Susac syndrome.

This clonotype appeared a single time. The CDR3 spells CSARRASGANEQFF. The CDR3 coding sequence is TGCAGTGCTAGACGGGCTAGCGGGGCCAATGAGCAGTTCTTC. The chain has TRBV20-1 and TRBJ2-1; 9 bases are shared with TRBD2. Looked up from germline, CDR1 is DFQATT and CDR2 is SNEGSKA (reference sequence). The ends lost 2 bases at V and 6 bases at J; junction bases unmatched: 5. CDR3 length: 14 residues.

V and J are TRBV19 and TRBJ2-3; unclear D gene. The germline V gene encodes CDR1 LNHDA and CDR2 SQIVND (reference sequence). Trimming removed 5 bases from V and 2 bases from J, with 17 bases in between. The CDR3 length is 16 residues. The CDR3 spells CASSAPNRALTDTQYF. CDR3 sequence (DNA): TGTGCCAGTAGTGCCCCGAATCGGGCCCTCACAGATACGCAGTATTTT.

The CDR3 DNA reads TGTGCCAGCAGTTCGGGGGCAGGGGGGAAGGGATGGCAGTTCTTC. Translation gives CASSSGAGGKGWQFF. The V and J genes are TRBV28 and TRBJ2-1; D possibly corresponds to TRBD1 (7 bases). Trimming left V 4 bases short and J 12 bases short, with 22 bases between. Germline V lookup: CDR1 MDHEN, CDR2 SYDVKM. The CDR3 has 15 residues.

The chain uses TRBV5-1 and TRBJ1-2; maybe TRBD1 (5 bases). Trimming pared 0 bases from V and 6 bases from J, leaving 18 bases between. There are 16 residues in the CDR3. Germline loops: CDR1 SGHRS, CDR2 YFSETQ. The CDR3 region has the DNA TGCGCCAGCAGCTTGGTTGGACCGACAGCGTCGGATGGCTACACCTTC. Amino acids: CASSLVGPTASDGYTF. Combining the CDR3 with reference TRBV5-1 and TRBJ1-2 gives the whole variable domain KAGVTQTPRYLIKTRGQQVTLSCSPISGHRSVSWYQQTPGQGLQFLFEYFSETQRNKGNFPGRFSGRQFSNSRSEMNVSTLELGDSALYLCASSLVGPTASDGYTFGSGTRLTVV.

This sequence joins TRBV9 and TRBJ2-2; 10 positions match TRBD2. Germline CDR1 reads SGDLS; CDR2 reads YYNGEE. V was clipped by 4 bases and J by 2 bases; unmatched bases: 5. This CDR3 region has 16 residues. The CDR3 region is CASSPGLAENTGELFF. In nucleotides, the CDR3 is TGTGCCAGCAGCCCAGGACTAGCGGAAAACACCGGGGAGCTGTTTTTT.

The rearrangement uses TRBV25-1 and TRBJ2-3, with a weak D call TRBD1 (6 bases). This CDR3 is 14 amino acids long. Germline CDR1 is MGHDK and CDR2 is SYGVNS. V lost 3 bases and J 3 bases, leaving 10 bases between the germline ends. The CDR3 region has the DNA TGTGCCAGCAGTGAGTCCAGGGGAACAGATACGCAGTATTTT. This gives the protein CASSESRGTDTQYF.

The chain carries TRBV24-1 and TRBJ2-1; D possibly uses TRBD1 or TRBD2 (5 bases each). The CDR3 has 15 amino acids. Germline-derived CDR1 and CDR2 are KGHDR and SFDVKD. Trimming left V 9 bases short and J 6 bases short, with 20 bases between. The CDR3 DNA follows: TGTGCCACCGCGAGTGTGGGAGACAGTGGCAATGAGCAGTTCTTC. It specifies CATASVGDSGNEQFF.

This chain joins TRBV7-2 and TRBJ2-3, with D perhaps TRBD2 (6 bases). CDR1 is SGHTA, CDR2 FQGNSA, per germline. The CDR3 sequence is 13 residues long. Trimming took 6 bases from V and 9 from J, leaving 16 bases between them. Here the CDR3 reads CASRPGTAGTQYF. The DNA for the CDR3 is TGTGCCAGCAGGCCCGGGACTGCGGGAACGCAGTATTTT.

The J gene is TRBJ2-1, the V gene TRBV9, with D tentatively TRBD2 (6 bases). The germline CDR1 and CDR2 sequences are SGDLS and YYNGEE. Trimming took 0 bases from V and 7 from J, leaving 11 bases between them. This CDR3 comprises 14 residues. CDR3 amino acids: CASSVELGGNEQFF. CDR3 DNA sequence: TGTGCCAGCAGCGTAGAGCTCGGGGGTAATGAGCAGTTCTTC. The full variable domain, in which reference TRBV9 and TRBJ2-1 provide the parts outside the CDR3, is DSGVTQTPKHLITATGQRVTLRCSPRSGDLSVYWYQQSLDQGLQFLIQYYNGEERAKGNILERFSAQQFPDLHSELNLSSLELGDSALYFCASSVELGGNEQFFGPGTRLTVL.

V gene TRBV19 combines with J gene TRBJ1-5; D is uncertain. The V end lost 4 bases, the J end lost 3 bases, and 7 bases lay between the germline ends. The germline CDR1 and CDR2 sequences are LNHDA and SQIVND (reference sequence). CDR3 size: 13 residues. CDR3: CASSTLLNQPQHF. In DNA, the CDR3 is TGTGCCAGTAGTACCCTTCTCAATCAGCCCCAGCATTTT. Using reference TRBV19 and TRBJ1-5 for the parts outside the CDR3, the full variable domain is DGGITQSPKYLFRKEGQNVTLSCEQNLNHDAMYWYRQDPGQGLRLIYYSQIVNDFQKGDIAEGYSVSREKKESFPLTVTSAQKNPTAFYLCASSTLLNQPQHFGDGTRLSIL.

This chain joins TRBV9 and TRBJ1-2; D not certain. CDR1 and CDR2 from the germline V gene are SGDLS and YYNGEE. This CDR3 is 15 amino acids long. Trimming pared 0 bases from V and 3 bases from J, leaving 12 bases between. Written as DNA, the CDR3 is TGTGCCAGCAGCGTAGCTCCGGGCGGGGACTATGGCTACACCTTC. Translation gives CASSVAPGGDYGYTF.

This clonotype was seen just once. The CDR3 spells CASSLIVSVGNEQFF. As DNA, the CDR3 is TGCGCCAGCAGCCTTATAGTGTCCGTCGGCAATGAGCAGTTCTTC. The rearrangement links TRBV4-1 to TRBJ2-1; no clear D gene. CDR1 is MGHRA, CDR2 YSYEKL, per germline. V lost 4 bases and J 6 bases, leaving 16 bases between the germline ends. This CDR3 region has 15 residues.

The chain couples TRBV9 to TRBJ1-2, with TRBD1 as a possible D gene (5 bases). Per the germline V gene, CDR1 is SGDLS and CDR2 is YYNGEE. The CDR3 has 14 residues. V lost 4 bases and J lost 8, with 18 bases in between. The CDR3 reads CASSRTGPRDGYTF. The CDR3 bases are TGTGCCAGCAGCAGAACGGGGCCCCGCGACGGCTACACCTTC.

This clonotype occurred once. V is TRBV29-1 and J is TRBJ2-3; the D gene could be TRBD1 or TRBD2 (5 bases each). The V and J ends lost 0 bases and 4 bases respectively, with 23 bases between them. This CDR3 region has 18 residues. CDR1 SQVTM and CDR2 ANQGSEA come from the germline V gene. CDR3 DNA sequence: TGCAGCGTTGAAGATCTAAAAAGGGACCTTTACAGTGCAGATACGCAGTATTTT. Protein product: CSVEDLKRDLYSADTQYF.

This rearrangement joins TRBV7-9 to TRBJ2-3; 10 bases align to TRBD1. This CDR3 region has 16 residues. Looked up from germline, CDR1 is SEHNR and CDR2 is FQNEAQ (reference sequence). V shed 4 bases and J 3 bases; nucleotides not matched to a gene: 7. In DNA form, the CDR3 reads TGTGCCAGCAGCTACCCGACAGGGGGCCGGACAGATACGCAGTATTTT. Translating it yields CASSYPTGGRTDTQYF.

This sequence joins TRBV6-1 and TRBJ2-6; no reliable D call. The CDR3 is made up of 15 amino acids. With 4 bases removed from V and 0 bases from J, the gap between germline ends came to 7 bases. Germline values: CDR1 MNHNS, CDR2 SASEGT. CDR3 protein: CASSVQNSGANVLTF. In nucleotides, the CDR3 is TGTGCCAGCAGTGTTCAGAACTCTGGGGCCAACGTCCTGACTTTC.

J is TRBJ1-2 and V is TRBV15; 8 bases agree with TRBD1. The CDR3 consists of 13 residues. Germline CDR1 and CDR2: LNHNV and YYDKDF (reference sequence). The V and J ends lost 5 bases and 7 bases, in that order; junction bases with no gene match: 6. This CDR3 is CATSVRTGSGYTF. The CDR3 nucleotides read TGTGCCACCAGCGTACGGACAGGGTCTGGCTACACCTTC. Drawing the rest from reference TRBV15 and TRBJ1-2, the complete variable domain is DAMVIQNPRYQVTQFGKPVTLSCSQTLNHNVMYWYQQKSSQAPKLLFHYYDKDFNNEADTPDNFQSRRPNTSFCFLDIRSPGLGDTAMYLCATSVRTGSGYTFGSGTRLTVV.

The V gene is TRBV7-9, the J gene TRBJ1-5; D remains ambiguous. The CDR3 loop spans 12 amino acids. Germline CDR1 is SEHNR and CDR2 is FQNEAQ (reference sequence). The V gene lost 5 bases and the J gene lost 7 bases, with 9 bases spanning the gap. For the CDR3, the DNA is TGTGCCAGCAGCCCCCCCGGGCAGCCCCAGCATTTT. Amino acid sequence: CASSPPGQPQHF.

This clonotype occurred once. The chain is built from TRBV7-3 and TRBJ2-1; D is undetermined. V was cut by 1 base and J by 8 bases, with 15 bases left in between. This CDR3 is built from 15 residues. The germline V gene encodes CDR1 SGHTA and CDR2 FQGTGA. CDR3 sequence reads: CASSLRGGNSYEQFF. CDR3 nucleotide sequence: TGTGCCAGCAGCTTAAGAGGTGGTAATAGCTATGAGCAGTTCTTC.

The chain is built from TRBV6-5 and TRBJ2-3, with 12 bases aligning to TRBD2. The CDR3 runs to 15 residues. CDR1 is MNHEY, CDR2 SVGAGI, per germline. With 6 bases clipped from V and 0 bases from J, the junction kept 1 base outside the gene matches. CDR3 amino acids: CASRGLAGSTDTQYF. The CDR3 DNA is TGTGCCAGCAGAGGACTAGCGGGGAGCACAGATACGCAGTATTTT.

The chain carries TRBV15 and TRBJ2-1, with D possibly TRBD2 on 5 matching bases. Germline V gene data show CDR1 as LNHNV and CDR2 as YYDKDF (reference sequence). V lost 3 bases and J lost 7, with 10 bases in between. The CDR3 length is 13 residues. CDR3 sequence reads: CATSRRVVNEQFF. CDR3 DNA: TGTGCCACCAGCAGGAGGGTTGTAAATGAGCAGTTCTTC.

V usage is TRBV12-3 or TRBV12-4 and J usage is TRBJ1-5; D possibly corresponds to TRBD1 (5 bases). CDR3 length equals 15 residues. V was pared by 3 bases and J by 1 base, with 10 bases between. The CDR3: CASSLAGGSNQPQHF. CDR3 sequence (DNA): TGTGCCAGCAGTTTGGCCGGGGGGAGCAATCAGCCCCAGCATTTT.

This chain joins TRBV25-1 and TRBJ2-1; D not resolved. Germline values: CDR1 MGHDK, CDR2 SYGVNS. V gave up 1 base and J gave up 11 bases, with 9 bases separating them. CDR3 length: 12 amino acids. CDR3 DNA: TGTGCCAGCAGTGAATCGGCGACCCAGCAGTTCTTC. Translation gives CASSESATQQFF.

DNA for the CDR3: TGCAGTGCTAGTTTGACAGGGGAGATTGAAGCTTTCTTT. This encodes CSASLTGEIEAFF. The chain uses TRBV20-1 and TRBJ1-1, with 8 bases lining up with TRBD1. After removal of 3 bases from V and 7 bases from J, the junction contained 7 bases not matched to a gene. The V gene's germline CDR1 is DFQATT and CDR2 SNEGSKA (reference sequence). The CDR3 totals 13 residues.

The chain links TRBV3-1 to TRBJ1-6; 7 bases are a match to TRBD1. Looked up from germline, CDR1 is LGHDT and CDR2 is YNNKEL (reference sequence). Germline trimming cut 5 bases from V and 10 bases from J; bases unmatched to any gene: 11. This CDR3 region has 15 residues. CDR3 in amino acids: CASSALHRGTSPLHF. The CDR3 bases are TGTGCCAGCAGCGCGCTCCACAGGGGAACGTCACCCCTCCACTTT.

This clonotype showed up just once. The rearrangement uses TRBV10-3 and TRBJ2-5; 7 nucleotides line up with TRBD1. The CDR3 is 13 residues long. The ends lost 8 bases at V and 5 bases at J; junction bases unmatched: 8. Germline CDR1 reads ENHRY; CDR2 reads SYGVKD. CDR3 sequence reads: CAILAAGGETQYF. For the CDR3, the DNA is TGTGCCATCCTCGCGGCAGGGGGTGAGACCCAGTACTTC.

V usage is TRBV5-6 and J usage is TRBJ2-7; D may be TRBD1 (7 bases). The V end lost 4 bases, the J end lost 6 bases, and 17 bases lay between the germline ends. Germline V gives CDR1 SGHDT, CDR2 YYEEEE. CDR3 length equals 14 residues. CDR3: CASSARRGRVEQYF. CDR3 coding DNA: TGTGCCAGCAGCGCCAGGAGGGGGCGCGTCGAGCAGTACTTC. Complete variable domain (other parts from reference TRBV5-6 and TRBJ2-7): DAGVTQSPTHLIKTRGQQVTLRCSPKSGHDTVSWYQQALGQGPQFIFQYYEEEERQRGNFPDRFSGHQFPNYSSELNVNALLLGDSALYLCASSARRGRVEQYFGPGTRLTVT.